This passage covers 29 T cell receptor beta chains from one sample sequenced in a study of blood T cell repertoires in COVID-19. Sequenced by immunoSEQ multiplex PCR; TCRdb stores in-frame clones only, minus some. Here the sample spans approximately 82,000 clones, around 80% being singletons. The sample taken for sequencing was peripheral blood. Receptors originate from a woman aged 60-75 years with acute or convalescent COVID-19.

The V gene is TRBV7-9, the J gene TRBJ1-2; TRBD1 might be the D (6 bases). V was pared by 5 bases and J by 5 bases, with 15 bases between. Germline V gene sequence: CDR1 SEHNR, CDR2 FQNEAQ (reference sequence). The CDR3 is 14 residues long. The CDR3 DNA follows: TGTGCCAGCAGCGAGGACAGAAAGTATTATGGCTACACCTTC. This translates into CASSEDRKYYGYTF.

This chain joins TRBV25-1 and TRBJ1-2, with D perhaps matching TRBD1 (5 bases). Germline V CDR1 and CDR2: MGHDK, SYGVNS. Trimming took 6 bases from V and 3 from J, leaving 14 bases between them. This CDR3 is 14 amino acids long. CDR3 sequence: CASRTEGRDYGYTF. The CDR3 region has the DNA TGTGCCAGCAGGACGGAGGGGCGCGACTATGGCTACACCTTC.

This clone has more than one count but fewer than ten. The chain recombines TRBV7-8 with TRBJ1-2; 7 nucleotides agree with TRBD1. The CDR3 is 14 residues long. Germline loops: CDR1 SGHVS, CDR2 FQNEAQ. Losses at the gene ends were 4 bases for V and 8 bases for J; bases not matched to a gene: 10. CDR3 nucleotides: TGTGCCAGCAGCTCAACGACAGGGCAGACAGGCTACACCTTC. Residues: CASSSTTGQTGYTF.

This clone has just one count. The chain combines TRBV5-1 with TRBJ1-1; D might be TRBD1 (5 bases). Germline V gives CDR1 SGHRS, CDR2 YFSETQ. Trimming pared 4 bases from V and 1 base from J, leaving 14 bases between. This CDR3 is 15 amino acids long. CDR3 nucleotides: TGCGCCAGCAGCGCCCAAGGGGTTGGGAACACTGAAGCTTTCTTT. Translation gives CASSAQGVGNTEAFF.

This chain uses TRBV5-5 with TRBJ2-7; weak D call: TRBD1 (5 bases). The CDR3 consists of 15 residues. V was pared by 1 base and J by 2 bases, with 13 bases between. CDR1 is SGHKS, CDR2 YYEKEE, per germline (reference sequence). The CDR3 loop reads CASSLLGQSAYEQYF. CDR3 coding DNA: TGTGCCAGCAGCTTGTTAGGACAATCAGCCTACGAGCAGTACTTC.

The J gene is TRBJ2-1, the V gene TRBV24-1; 9 positions agree with TRBD2. Per germline, CDR1 KGHDR and CDR2 SFDVKD. The CDR3 contains 15 residues. Unmatched junction bases numbered 6, after V lost 5 bases and J lost 5 bases. In DNA, the CDR3 is TGTGCCACCAGTGTTAGGGCTAGCGGGAACAATGAGCAGTTCTTC. Its protein is CATSVRASGNNEQFF.

The CDR3, as DNA: TGCGCCAGCAGCCAAGATCCTAGTCCCTACAATGAGCAGTTCTTC. Amino acid sequence: CASSQDPSPYNEQFF. The chain links TRBV4-1 to TRBJ2-1; D remains ambiguous. The CDR3 is made up of 15 amino acids. Germline values: CDR1 MGHRA, CDR2 YSYEKL. The V and J ends lost 0 bases and 2 bases respectively, with 8 bases between them.

The chain employs TRBV24-1 and TRBJ2-7; 7 bases are a match to TRBD1. The V and J ends lost 2 bases and 2 bases, in that order; junction bases with no gene match: 5. The CDR3 runs to 15 residues. Germline values: CDR1 KGHDR, CDR2 SFDVKD. Here the CDR3 DNA reads TGTGCCACCAGTGATTCGGGGACAGCCCCCTACGAGCAGTACTTC. It yields the protein CATSDSGTAPYEQYF.

This chain links TRBV7-3 with TRBJ1-1; possible D gene TRBD1, 5 bases. The CDR3 consists of 17 residues. V was cut by 3 bases and J by 4 bases, with 21 bases left in between. Germline V gene data show CDR1 as SGHTA and CDR2 as FQGTGA. The CDR3 DNA follows: TGTGCCAGCAGCTTCCCGGGACTGTCGAGAGTGGGCACTGAAGCTTTCTTT. Its protein product is CASSFPGLSRVGTEAFF.

The V call is TRBV11-1, the J call TRBJ2-3; perhaps TRBD2 as D (5 bases). This CDR3 comprises 15 residues. CDR1 SGHAT and CDR2 FQDESV come from the germline V gene (reference sequence). With 6 bases removed from V and 3 bases from J, the gap between germline ends came to 16 bases. The CDR3 spells CASSSRTSFTDTQYF. CDR3 nucleotides: TGTGCCAGCAGTTCCAGGACTTCATTTACAGATACGCAGTATTTT.

V usage is TRBV11-2 and J usage is TRBJ2-5; D is perhaps TRBD1 (7 bases). The V end was cut by 2 bases, the J end by 8 bases, with 30 bases between. CDR1 is SGHAT and CDR2 is FQNNGV in the germline V gene. The CDR3 consists of 19 residues. The CDR3 spells CASSLRDFTGDSHPVTQYF. DNA of the CDR3: TGTGCCAGCAGCTTAAGGGACTTTACTGGGGACAGTCACCCGGTAACCCAGTACTTC.

This clone appeared many times. This chain links TRBV19 with TRBJ2-3; 7 bases match TRBD2. CDR3 length: 16 amino acids. V lost 3 bases to trimming and J lost 8 bases; unmatched junction nucleotides: 14. Germline loops: CDR1 LNHDA, CDR2 SQIVND (reference sequence). This CDR3 is CASSIAGEISSGTQYF. The CDR3 DNA reads as TGTGCCAGTAGTATCGCGGGAGAAATTTCGTCTGGTACGCAGTATTTT.

The V and J genes are TRBV7-9 and TRBJ2-7; 7 bases map to TRBD1. The junction had 8 bases not matched to a gene; V was cut back by 5 bases and J by 4 bases. The CDR3 length is 14 residues. Germline CDR1 is SEHNR and CDR2 is FQNEAQ (reference sequence). As DNA, the CDR3 is TGTGCCAGCAGCGAGACCGGACAGGTATACGAGCAGTACTTC. Amino acids: CASSETGQVYEQYF.

The sample holds a few counts of this clone. The gene calls are TRBV19 and TRBJ1-6, with TRBD1 matching 9 bases. Germline CDR1 reads LNHDA; CDR2 reads SQIVND (reference sequence). CDR3 length equals 13 residues. Trimming removed 8 bases from V and 10 bases from J; junction bases left unmatched: 6. Here the CDR3 DNA reads TGTGCCAGTGAGGGGACAGGGTCCTCACCCCTCCACTTT. Translating gives CASEGTGSSPLHF. The variable domain in full, with the rest retrieved from reference TRBV19 and TRBJ1-6, is DGGITQSPKYLFRKEGQNVTLSCEQNLNHDAMYWYRQDPGQGLRLIYYSQIVNDFQKGDIAEGYSVSREKKESFPLTVTSAQKNPTAFYLCASEGTGSSPLHFGNGTRLTVT.

This rearrangement joins TRBV5-4 to TRBJ2-2; 8 bases are a match to TRBD1. The CDR3 extends over 15 amino acids. V trimming: 4 bases; J trimming: 0 bases; junction bases outside the gene matches: 2. Germline V CDR1 and CDR2: SGHNT, YYREEE (reference sequence). CDR3 DNA: TGTGCCAGCAGCCGGACAGGGACGAACACCGGGGAGCTGTTTTTT. Encoded protein: CASSRTGTNTGELFF.

The chain is built from TRBV5-4 and TRBJ1-2; D remains ambiguous. In germline, CDR1 is SGHNT, CDR2 YYREEE (reference sequence). This CDR3 is 12 amino acids long. The ends were cut back, 1 base at V and 7 bases at J, with 8 bases in the middle. The CDR3 reads CASSLQATGYTF. The CDR3, as DNA: TGTGCCAGCAGCTTGCAGGCTACTGGCTACACCTTC. The full variable domain, in which reference TRBV5-4 and TRBJ1-2 provide the parts outside the CDR3, is ETGVTQSPTHLIKTRGQQVTLRCSSQSGHNTVSWYQQALGQGPQFIFQYYREEENGRGNFPPRFSGLQFPNYSSELNVNALELDDSALYLCASSLQATGYTFGSGTRLTVV.

V and J are TRBV7-2 and TRBJ1-1; weak D call: TRBD1 (6 bases). CDR3 size: 15 residues. Germline V gene lookup returns CDR1 SGHTA and CDR2 FQGNSA. The V end was cut by 5 bases, the J end by 0 bases, with 13 bases between. CDR3 protein: CASSPRTVMNTEAFF. The CDR3 nucleotides are TGTGCCAGCAGCCCCCGGACAGTCATGAACACTGAAGCTTTCTTT.

This sequence joins TRBV6-5 and TRBJ2-7; the match to TRBD2 covers 8 bases. Germline V CDR1 and CDR2: MNHEY, SVGAGI. This CDR3 comprises 15 residues. V lost 5 bases and J lost 4; bases outside the gene matches: 10. The CDR3: CASSQIAGNHYEQYF. CDR3 nucleotide sequence: TGTGCCAGCAGTCAGATAGCGGGAAATCATTACGAGCAGTACTTC.

The gene calls are TRBV13 and TRBJ1-4; 7 bases match TRBD1. V was clipped by 5 bases and J by 8 bases; unmatched bases: 11. Per germline, CDR1 PRHDT and CDR2 FYEKMQ (reference sequence). This CDR3 comprises 15 residues. The CDR3 coding sequence is TGTGCCAGCAGCCAAGGGACAGCTCTCTTGGAAAAACTGTTTTTT. It is translated as CASSQGTALLEKLFF.

With regard to this clone: Other nucleotide sequences from this sample produce the same CDR3. The V gene is TRBV9, the J gene TRBJ2-1; 7 nucleotides align to TRBD2. The CDR3 totals 15 residues. Per the germline V gene, CDR1 is SGDLS and CDR2 is YYNGEE. V shed 0 bases and J 4 bases; nucleotides not matched to a gene: 4. The CDR3 DNA is TGTGCCAGCAGCGTAGCGGGGGGATCTTACAATGAGCAGTTCTTC. Residues: CASSVAGGSYNEQFF.

This chain connects TRBV6-4 to TRBJ1-1, with D tentatively TRBD1 (5 bases). Trimming removed 4 bases at V and 3 bases at J, with 12 bases between. Germline assignment: CDR1 MRHNA and CDR2 SNTAGT. The CDR3 is 14 residues long. CDR3 loop: CASSVSGGDTEAFF. The CDR3 DNA reads TGTGCCAGCAGTGTATCTGGGGGGGACACTGAAGCTTTCTTT.

The rearrangement links TRBV24-1 to TRBJ1-2; 7 bases match TRBD1. The CDR3 consists of 15 residues. Looked up from germline, CDR1 is KGHDR and CDR2 is SFDVKD. J lost 9 bases, V lost 3 bases, and 12 bases had no gene match. As DNA, the CDR3 is TGTGCCACCAGTGATCCTACACAGGGGATGTCTAGCTACACCTTC. Protein sequence: CATSDPTQGMSSYTF.

The chain joins TRBV5-1 to TRBJ1-2, with a tentative D call TRBD1 (6 bases). CDR3 length: 12 amino acids. The V end lost 3 bases, the J end lost 10 bases, and 13 bases lay between the germline ends. Germline-derived CDR1 and CDR2 are SGHRS and YFSETQ. The CDR3, as DNA: TGCGCCAGCAGCTGGGGGACATACGACTACACCTTC. It encodes CASSWGTYDYTF. Full variable domain (remainder filled in from reference TRBV5-1 and TRBJ1-2): KAGVTQTPRYLIKTRGQQVTLSCSPISGHRSVSWYQQTPGQGLQFLFEYFSETQRNKGNFPGRFSGRQFSNSRSEMNVSTLELGDSALYLCASSWGTYDYTFGSGTRLTVV.

The chain has TRBV18 and TRBJ1-4; D ambiguous. CDR1 and CDR2 (germline): KGHSH, LQKENI. This CDR3 comprises 15 residues. Trimming removed 2 bases from V and 3 bases from J, with 10 bases in between. CDR3 amino acids: CASSPWTASNEKLFF. In nucleotides, the CDR3 is TGTGCCAGCTCACCATGGACTGCCTCTAATGAAAAACTGTTTTTT.

The rearrangement joins TRBV3-1 (or the pseudogene TRBV3-2) to TRBJ2-3, with D maybe TRBD1 (5 bases). The ends were cut back, 3 bases at V and 7 bases at J, with 8 bases in the middle. This CDR3 has 12 amino acids. Germline values: CDR1 LGHDT, CDR2 YNNKEL (reference sequence). The CDR3 region is CASSHSGNTQYF. As DNA, the CDR3 is TGTGCCAGCAGCCACTCAGGGAATACGCAGTATTTT.

The chain has TRBV19 and TRBJ2-7, with D perhaps matching TRBD1 (6 bases). This CDR3 is built from 15 residues. Germline values: CDR1 LNHDA, CDR2 SQIVND (reference sequence). V was pared by 0 bases and J by 7 bases, with 16 bases between. The CDR3 region has the DNA TGTGCCAGTAGTATAGACCTATTACAGGGAGAGGAGCAGTACTTC. Translation gives CASSIDLLQGEEQYF.

The genes are TRBV12-3 or TRBV12-4 and TRBJ1-1, with D hard to call. The CDR3 is made up of 12 amino acids. Trimming pared 3 bases from V and 4 bases from J, leaving 6 bases between. CDR3 coding DNA: TGTGCCAGCAGTTTGTGGAGCACTGAAGCTTTCTTT. It translates to CASSLWSTEAFF.

The J gene is TRBJ2-6, the V gene TRBV3-1 (or the pseudogene TRBV3-2), with TRBD2 identical over 7 bases. The CDR3 runs to 20 residues. V lost 0 bases, J lost 0 bases, and 11 bases stayed unmatched. Germline CDR1 reads LGHDT; CDR2 reads YNNKEL (reference sequence). CDR3 coding DNA: TGTGCCAGCAGCCAAGATCGACGGCTAGCGGAAGTCTCTGGGGCCAACGTCCTGACTTTC. Amino acids: CASSQDRRLAEVSGANVLTF.

The CDR3 spells CASSLSTGSYGYTF. The DNA for the CDR3 is TGCGCCAGCAGCTTATCCACAGGGAGCTATGGCTACACCTTC. The chain joins TRBV5-1 to TRBJ1-2, with D possibly being TRBD1 (6 bases). The CDR3 loop spans 14 amino acids. V was trimmed by 2 bases and J by 4 bases, leaving 12 bases between them. Germline lookup yields CDR1 SGHRS and CDR2 YFSETQ. Based on the CDR3 plus reference TRBV5-1 and TRBJ1-2, the full variable domain is KAGVTQTPRYLIKTRGQQVTLSCSPISGHRSVSWYQQTPGQGLQFLFEYFSETQRNKGNFPGRFSGRQFSNSRSEMNVSTLELGDSALYLCASSLSTGSYGYTFGSGTRLTVV.